This T cell receptor (beta chain) was identified during a study of T cell responses to AZD1222 COVID-19 vaccine. Study at large: Second doses at about 4 or about 12 weeks were pooled.

Whole-study results and caveats: The donor group comprised mostly white British people and more females; the analysis possibly underestimated clonal diversity. Rises in breadth and depth of Spike-specific TCRs came after two AZD1222 doses. Unmutated regions of variants are reportedly targeted by nearly half of spike-specific TCRs.

As concerns this clone: Antigen specificity is unknown.

This table comes from immunoSEQ multiplex PCR, and its TCRdb copy is limited to in-frame clones, with some not included. The sample gives 110,000 to 150,000 clones, 80% to 95% of which show up once; around 1.7% is in the top ten. The input for sequencing was peripheral blood, taken on day 0 of AZD1222 vaccination. The sequence derives from an adult in good health.

The CDR3 DNA is TGTGCCAGCAGTGAAGCCGGGTCTCTACATGAGCAGTTCTTC. Translated, it gives CASSEAGSLHEQFF. V gene TRBV6-1 combines with J gene TRBJ2-1, with D uncertain. Germline CDR1 is MNHNS and CDR2 is SASEGT. CDR3 length: 14 amino acids. Trimming took 0 bases from V and 8 from J, leaving 11 bases between them.